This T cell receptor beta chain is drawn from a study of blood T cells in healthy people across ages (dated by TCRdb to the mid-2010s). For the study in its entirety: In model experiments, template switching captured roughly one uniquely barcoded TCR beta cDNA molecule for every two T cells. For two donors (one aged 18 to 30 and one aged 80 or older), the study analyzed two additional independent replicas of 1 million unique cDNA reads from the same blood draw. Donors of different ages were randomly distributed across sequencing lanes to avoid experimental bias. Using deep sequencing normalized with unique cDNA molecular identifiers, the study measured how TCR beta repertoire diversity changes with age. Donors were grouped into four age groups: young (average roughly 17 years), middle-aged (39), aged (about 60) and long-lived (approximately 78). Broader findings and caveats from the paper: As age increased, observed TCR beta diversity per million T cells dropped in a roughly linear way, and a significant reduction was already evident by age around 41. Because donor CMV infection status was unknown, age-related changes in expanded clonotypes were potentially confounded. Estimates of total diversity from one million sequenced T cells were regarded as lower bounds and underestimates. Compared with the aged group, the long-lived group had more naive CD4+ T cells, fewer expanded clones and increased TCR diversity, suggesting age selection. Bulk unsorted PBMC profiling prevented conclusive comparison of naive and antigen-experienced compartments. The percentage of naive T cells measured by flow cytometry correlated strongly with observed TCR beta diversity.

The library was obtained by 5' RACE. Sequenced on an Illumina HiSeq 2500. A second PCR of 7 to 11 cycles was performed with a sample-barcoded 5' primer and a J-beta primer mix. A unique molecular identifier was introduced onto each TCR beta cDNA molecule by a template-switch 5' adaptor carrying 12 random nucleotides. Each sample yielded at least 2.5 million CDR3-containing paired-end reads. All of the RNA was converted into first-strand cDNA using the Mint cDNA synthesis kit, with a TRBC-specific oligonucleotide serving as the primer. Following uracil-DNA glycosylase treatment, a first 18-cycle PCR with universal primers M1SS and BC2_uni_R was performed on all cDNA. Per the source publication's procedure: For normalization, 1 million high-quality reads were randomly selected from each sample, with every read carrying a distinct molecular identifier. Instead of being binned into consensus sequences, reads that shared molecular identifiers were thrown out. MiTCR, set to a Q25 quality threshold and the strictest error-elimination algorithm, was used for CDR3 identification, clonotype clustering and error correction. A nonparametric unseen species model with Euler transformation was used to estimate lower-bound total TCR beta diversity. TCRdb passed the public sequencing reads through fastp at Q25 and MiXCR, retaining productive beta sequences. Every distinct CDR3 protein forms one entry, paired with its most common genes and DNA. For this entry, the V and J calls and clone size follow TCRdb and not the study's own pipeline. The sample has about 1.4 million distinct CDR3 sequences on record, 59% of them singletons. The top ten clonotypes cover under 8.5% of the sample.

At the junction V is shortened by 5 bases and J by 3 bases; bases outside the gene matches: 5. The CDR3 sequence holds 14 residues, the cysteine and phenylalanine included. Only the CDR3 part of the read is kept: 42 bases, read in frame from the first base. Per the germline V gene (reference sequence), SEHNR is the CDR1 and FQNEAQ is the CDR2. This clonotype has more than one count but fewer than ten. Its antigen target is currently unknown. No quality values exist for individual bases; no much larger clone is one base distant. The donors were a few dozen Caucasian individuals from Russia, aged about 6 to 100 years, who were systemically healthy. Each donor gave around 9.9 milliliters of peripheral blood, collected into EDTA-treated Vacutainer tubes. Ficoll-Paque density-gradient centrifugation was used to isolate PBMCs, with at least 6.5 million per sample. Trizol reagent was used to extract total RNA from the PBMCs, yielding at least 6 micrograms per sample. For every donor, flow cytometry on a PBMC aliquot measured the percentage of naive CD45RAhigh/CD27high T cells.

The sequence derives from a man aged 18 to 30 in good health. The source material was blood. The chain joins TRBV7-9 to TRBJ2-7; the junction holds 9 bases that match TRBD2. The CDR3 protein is CASSPAGGGYEQYF. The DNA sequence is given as TGTGCCAGCAGCCCAGCGGGAGGAGGCTACGAGCAGTACTTC.